The 18 T cell receptor beta chains below were found in one sample sequenced in a study of molecular identifiers for immune sequencing clone quantification. TCRdb fed the PCR reads into MiXCR, producing one record per CDR3 protein. There are 460,000 or so distinct CDR3 sequences in the sample; roughly 25% occur only once, and 0.76% lies in the top ten. The sequencing input was naive CD8+ T cells from blood, with Jurkat cell RNA spiked in. Subset: FACS-sorted CD8+CD4-CCR7+CD45RA+ naive T cells. These receptors were collected from a human donor in good health. Some libraries in this study had Jurkat cell RNA spiked in.

There are a few counts of this clonotype. J is TRBJ1-1 and V is TRBV13; D possibly corresponds to TRBD1 (5 bases). The CDR3 has 17 amino acids. The germline V gene encodes CDR1 PRHDT and CDR2 FYEKMQ (reference sequence). The V end lost 5 bases, the J end lost 0 bases, and 19 bases lay between the germline ends. The CDR3: CASSPPGRSFMNTEAFF. In DNA, the CDR3 is TGTGCCAGCAGCCCCCCGGGACGGAGCTTCATGAACACTGAAGCTTTCTTT.

This clonotype appeared a few times. CDR3: CSVVGGRIGLSIAQYF. The CDR3 DNA reads as TGCAGCGTTGTGGGGGGGCGCATAGGTTTGTCTATCGCCCAGTACTTC. This rearrangement joins TRBV29-1 to TRBJ2-5; possible D gene TRBD2, 7 bases. The CDR3 totals 16 residues. V was cut by 4 bases and J by 9 bases, with 27 bases left in between. Looked up from germline, CDR1 is SQVTM and CDR2 is ANQGSEA.

This chain joins TRBV30 and TRBJ2-5; no clear D gene. The CDR3 loop spans 8 amino acids. Germline lookup yields CDR1 GTSNPN and CDR2 SVGIG (reference sequence). Deletions cut 6 bases from V and 11 bases from J, with 7 bases between. Here the CDR3 reads CACCEQYF. CDR3 bases: TGTGCCTGCTGTGAGCAGTACTTC.

A note on this clonotype: This may stem from a read error, because a much larger clone lies one nucleotide away. The chain carries TRBV28 and TRBJ2-7, with D possibly being TRBD1 or TRBD2 (5 bases each). Germline V gene sequence: CDR1 MDHEN, CDR2 SYDVKM. CDR3 size: 15 residues. The CDR3 sequence: CASSAIEMTDYEQHF. CDR3 DNA sequence: TGTGCCAGCAGTGCGATCGAAATGACAGACTACGAGCAGCACTTC. Complete variable domain (other parts from reference TRBV28 and TRBJ2-7): DVKVTQSSRYLVKRTGEKVFLECVQDMDHENMFWYRQDPGLGLRLIYFSYDVKMKEKGDIPEGYSVSREKKERFSLILESASTNQTSMYLCASSAIEMTDYEQHFGPGTRLTVT.

The rearrangement links TRBV30 to TRBJ2-6; no definite D call. With 6 bases removed from V and 0 bases from J, the gap between germline ends came to 12 bases. CDR1 GTSNPN and CDR2 SVGIG come from the germline V gene (reference sequence). The CDR3 has 15 residues. CDR3 nucleotide sequence: TGTGCCTGTTTGCTGGGCCTCTCTGGGGCCAACGTCCTGACTTTC. This codes for CACLLGLSGANVLTF.

This chain uses TRBV12-3 or TRBV12-4 with TRBJ2-1, with 10 bases identical to TRBD1. With 8 bases clipped from V and 7 bases from J, the junction kept 5 bases outside the gene matches. This CDR3 is built from 13 residues. The CDR3 here is CASGTGDGNEQFF. The DNA for the CDR3 is TGTGCCAGCGGGACAGGGGACGGGAATGAGCAGTTCTTC.

This clonotype occurred a few times. The chain joins TRBV27 to TRBJ2-3; weak D call: TRBD2 (5 bases). Looked up from germline, CDR1 is MNHEY and CDR2 is SMNVEV (reference sequence). Trimming removed 1 base from V and 4 bases from J, with 18 bases in between. There are 17 residues in the CDR3. The CDR3 bases are TGTGCCAGCAGTTTATTGAACCCTAGAGGCGGGTCAGATACGCAGTATTTT. Protein sequence: CASSLLNPRGGSDTQYF.

This clonotype was seen a handful of times. V and J are TRBV12-3 or TRBV12-4 and TRBJ2-2; D is undetermined. The V end lost 5 bases, the J end lost 0 bases, and 10 bases lay between the germline ends. This CDR3 contains 15 residues. The CDR3 protein is CASSPPDPNTGELFF. CDR3 nucleotides: TGTGCCAGCAGTCCCCCGGACCCGAACACCGGGGAGCTGTTTTTT.

Concerning this clonotype itself: The junction does not match germline at one end; this may be a read error. V is TRBV6-5 and J is TRBJ2-2, with D perhaps TRBD1 or TRBD2 (5 bases each). This CDR3 region has 15 residues. CDR1 is MNHEY, CDR2 SVGAGI, per germline. This chain's CDR3 is CASSYAGGLSGELCF. The CDR3 DNA sequence: TGTGCCAGCAGTTACGCTGGGGGTCTCTCCGGGGAGCTGTGTTTT.

In this sample, this clonotype turned up many times. This chain uses TRBV11-1 with TRBJ2-3; the match to TRBD2 covers 8 bases. V was clipped by 1 base and J by 6 bases; unmatched bases: 15. Per germline, CDR1 SGHAT and CDR2 FQDESV (reference sequence). The CDR3 spans 18 residues. The CDR3 region has the DNA TGTGCCAGCAGCTTAGTCTGGGAGAGCGGGGGACAATTGGATACGCAGTATTTT. Amino acids: CASSLVWESGGQLDTQYF.

This clonotype was seen ten or more times. The V call is TRBV30, the J call TRBJ2-7; the D gene is possibly TRBD1 (5 bases). The V and J ends lost 0 bases and 5 bases respectively, with 8 bases between them. CDR1 and CDR2 from the germline V gene are GTSNPN and SVGIG (reference sequence). The CDR3 is 12 residues long. The CDR3, as DNA: TGTGCCTGGAGTGTATTAGGGGACGAGCAGTACTTC. Translated, it gives CAWSVLGDEQYF.

This clonotype was counted a few times. The chain joins TRBV5-5 to TRBJ2-1, with 7 bases matching TRBD2. Trimming cost V 2 bases and J 7 bases; bases outside gene matches: 9. Looked up from germline, CDR1 is SGHKS and CDR2 is YYEKEE (reference sequence). The CDR3 extends over 15 amino acids. This chain's CDR3 is CASSFGGSPINEQFF. DNA of the CDR3: TGTGCCAGCAGCTTCGGCGGGAGCCCCATTAATGAGCAGTTCTTC.

Here the CDR3 DNA reads TGTGCCAGCGAGCTGGGACTTTACACAGATACGCAGTATTTT. Protein sequence: CASELGLYTDTQYF. This chain links TRBV2 with TRBJ2-3; a possible D gene is TRBD2 (6 bases). The V gene lost 8 bases and the J gene lost 2 bases, with 14 bases spanning the gap. CDR3 length: 14 residues. Germline CDR1 and CDR2: SNHLY and FYNNEI.

This clonotype was counted between two and nine times. This chain joins TRBV9 and TRBJ2-3, with 12 bases aligning to TRBD2. The CDR3 spans 17 residues. Trimming at V came to 3 bases and at J to 0 bases, leaving 5 bases not matched to a gene. The V gene's germline CDR1 is SGDLS and CDR2 YYNGEE. CDR3 DNA sequence: TGTGCCAGCAGCGATAAGACTAGCGGGGGAAGCACAGATACGCAGTATTTT. Protein: CASSDKTSGGSTDTQYF.

Many counts were recorded for this clonotype. This chain connects TRBV25-1 to TRBJ1-3; D unclear. The CDR3 contains 14 residues. The V and J ends lost 8 bases and 4 bases respectively, with 15 bases between them. Germline-derived CDR1 and CDR2 are MGHDK and SYGVNS. In nucleotides, the CDR3 is TGTGCCAGCTCGAGCCTTGGATCCGGAAACACCATATATTTT. Its translation: CASSSLGSGNTIYF.

This clonotype has a handful of counts. The V gene is TRBV27, the J gene TRBJ2-1; no reliable D call. This CDR3 is built from 13 residues. V gave up 2 bases and J gave up 7 bases, with 9 bases separating them. Germline-derived CDR1 and CDR2 are MNHEY and SMNVEV (reference sequence). CDR3 in amino acids: CASSLGQRNEQFF. In DNA, the CDR3 is TGTGCCAGCAGTTTAGGCCAGAGGAATGAGCAGTTCTTC.

This chain joins TRBV4-3 and TRBJ2-1; 7 bases fit TRBD1. The germline gives CDR1 LGHNA, CDR2 YSLEER. Unmatched junction bases numbered 10, after V lost 5 bases and J lost 6 bases. This CDR3 has 15 amino acids. This chain's CDR3 is CASSVGTVTRNEQFF. In DNA, the CDR3 is TGCGCCAGCAGCGTAGGGACAGTGACGCGCAATGAGCAGTTCTTC.

In this sample, this clonotype turned up a few times. This sequence joins TRBV12-3 or TRBV12-4 and TRBJ2-4; D possibly corresponds to TRBD1 (6 bases). The CDR3 is 13 residues long. V was pared by 5 bases and J by 11 bases, with 16 bases between. The CDR3 protein is CASSPDRSNLQYF. Here the CDR3 DNA reads TGTGCCAGCAGTCCGGACAGATCCAATCTTCAGTACTTC.